The 9 T cell receptor beta chains reported below all come from one sample, sequenced in a study of cytomegalovirus exposure and HLA in healthy donors. A multiplex PCR was run with 60 Vbeta primers and 13 Jbeta primers. Produced via immunoSEQ multiplex PCR; TCRdb's table is partial and in-frame only. The profile shows about 150,000 clones, approximately 80% of them singletons. Material for sequencing was PBMCs. These receptor sequences come from a man aged 50 to 60 in good health and CMV-seropositive.

CDR3 loop: CATLGPRGKLFF. The CDR3 region has the DNA TGTGCCACTTTGGGCCCTAGGGGAAAACTGTTTTTT. V usage is TRBV6-1 and J usage is TRBJ1-4, with D perhaps TRBD1 (5 bases). CDR3 length: 12 amino acids. Trimming took off 10 bases at V and 10 bases at J, with 16 bases between the two ends. Germline lookup yields CDR1 MNHNS and CDR2 SASEGT.

The chain has TRBV11-2 and TRBJ2-3, with 7 bases that match TRBD2. The germline V gene has CDR1 SGHAT and CDR2 FQNNGV. The CDR3 has 16 residues. The V segment lost 1 base and the J segment 1 base; nucleotides outside the gene matches: 5. This chain's CDR3 is CASSLGGLPGTDTQYF. The CDR3 DNA is TGTGCCAGCAGCTTAGGGGGACTACCCGGCACAGATACGCAGTATTTT.

The rearrangement uses TRBV19 and TRBJ2-3; TRBD2 matches at 7 bases. The length of the CDR3 is 17 residues. The V gene's germline CDR1 is LNHDA and CDR2 SQIVND (reference sequence). V was clipped by 6 bases and J by 1 base; unmatched bases: 13. DNA of the CDR3: TGTGCCAGTAGAGAAGAATTTAGCGGGTGGGGCACAGATACGCAGTATTTT. This codes for CASREEFSGWGTDTQYF.

The V call is TRBV27, the J call TRBJ2-2, with TRBD2 matching 7 bases. The V segment lost 6 bases and the J segment 5 bases; nucleotides outside the gene matches: 12. The V gene's germline CDR1 is MNHEY and CDR2 SMNVEV (reference sequence). The length of the CDR3 is 16 residues. CDR3 DNA: TGTGCCAGCAGCCTAGTACCCGGACTAGAGACCGGGGAGCTGTTTTTT. Its translation: CASSLVPGLETGELFF.

The rearrangement uses TRBV19 and TRBJ1-2; TRBD1 matches at 8 bases. Losses at the gene ends were 9 bases for V and 2 bases for J; bases not matched to a gene: 11. This CDR3 is built from 15 residues. The germline CDR1 and CDR2 sequences are LNHDA and SQIVND (reference sequence). CDR3: CARLPPDRENYGYTF. In nucleotides, the CDR3 is TGTGCCAGGCTGCCTCCGGACAGGGAGAACTATGGCTACACCTTC. The variable domain in full, with the rest retrieved from reference TRBV19 and TRBJ1-2, is DGGITQSPKYLFRKEGQNVTLSCEQNLNHDAMYWYRQDPGQGLRLIYYSQIVNDFQKGDIAEGYSVSREKKESFPLTVTSAQKNPTAFYLCARLPPDRENYGYTFGSGTRLTVV.

This clone was observed once. V usage is TRBV27 and J usage is TRBJ1-2; maybe TRBD1 (6 bases). V was shortened by 2 bases and J by 4 bases, with 14 bases between the two germline ends. The germline gives CDR1 MNHEY, CDR2 SMNVEV (reference sequence). The CDR3 runs to 15 residues. Here the CDR3 reads CASSLTGGWVYGYTF. In nucleotides, the CDR3 is TGTGCCAGCAGTTTAACTGGGGGCTGGGTCTATGGCTACACCTTC.

V usage is TRBV18 and J usage is TRBJ1-6; tentatively, D is TRBD1 (6 bases). The CDR3 contains 15 residues. CDR1 and CDR2 (germline): KGHSH, LQKENI. Trimming took 5 bases from V and 6 from J, leaving 14 bases between them. CDR3 DNA: TGTGCCAGCTCAACGGCGGACAGAAGTAATTCACCCCTCCACTTT. Translating it yields CASSTADRSNSPLHF.

This clone appeared a single time. The chain employs TRBV21-1 and TRBJ2-2; TRBD1 is the table's D call, not checked against the DNA. TRBV21-1 is noted as a pseudogene. The CDR3 is 19 residues long. The CDR3 sequence is CASSKAGSGDRGTTGELFF. In DNA, the CDR3 is TGTGCCAGCAGCAAAGCCGGATCTGGAGACAGGGGTACTACCGGGGAGCTGTTTTTT.

V usage is TRBV27 and J usage is TRBJ1-2; 8 positions match TRBD1. Looked up from germline, CDR1 is MNHEY and CDR2 is SMNVEV (reference sequence). V lost 3 bases, J lost 8 bases, and 14 bases stayed unmatched. The CDR3 runs to 16 residues. The CDR3 is CASSLRGQGPVRGYTF. In DNA, the CDR3 is TGTGCCAGCAGTTTGCGCGGACAGGGCCCCGTTAGGGGCTACACCTTC.